Each of the 9 T cell receptor beta chains below was sequenced from the same sample in a study of blood T cell repertoires in COVID-19. The repertoire was sequenced with immunoSEQ multiplex PCR; TCRdb's copy has only in-frame clones and lacks some. The sample holds fewer than 300,000 clones, around 90% seen once. Specimen: PBMCs or T cells enriched from blood (not recorded which). Source of these receptors: a woman aged 30 to 39 who had recovered from COVID-19.

The chain recombines TRBV19 with TRBJ2-1; TRBD2 aligns across 11 bases. V gave up 9 bases and J gave up 7 bases; unmatched junction bases: 14. The length of the CDR3 is 16 residues. Germline V lookup: CDR1 LNHDA, CDR2 SQIVND (reference sequence). Here the CDR3 reads CASTGTLAGGLNEQFF. The DNA of the CDR3 is TGTGCCAGCACCGGGACGCTAGCGGGAGGCTTAAATGAGCAGTTCTTC.

The chain's CDR3 is CASSHLGQNNEQFF. In nucleotides, the CDR3 is TGCGCCAGCAGCCATTTGGGACAGAACAATGAGCAGTTCTTC. The J gene is TRBJ2-1, the V gene TRBV4-1, with 7 nucleotides matching TRBD1. Germline V gene lookup returns CDR1 MGHRA and CDR2 YSYEKL. The CDR3 has 14 residues. The V gene end was trimmed by 3 bases and the J gene end by 5 bases; junction bases not matched to a gene: 4.

The V gene is TRBV9, the J gene TRBJ2-7; 8 bases line up with TRBD1. The V gene's germline CDR1 is SGDLS and CDR2 YYNGEE. CDR3 length: 14 amino acids. The V gene end was trimmed by 0 bases and the J gene end by 4 bases; junction bases not matched to a gene: 3. The CDR3 coding sequence is TGTGCCAGCAGCGTAGGGGGACAGGATTACGAGCAGTACTTC. Its protein is CASSVGGQDYEQYF.

The genes are TRBV5-1 and TRBJ2-2, with D possibly matching TRBD2 (6 bases). The germline V gene encodes CDR1 SGHRS and CDR2 YFSETQ. V lost 4 bases and J lost 8, with 15 bases in between. CDR3 size: 14 residues. The CDR3 sequence: CASSPSGLHGELFF. For the CDR3, the DNA is TGCGCCAGCAGCCCGTCGGGACTTCATGGGGAGCTGTTTTTT.

The chain uses TRBV19 and TRBJ1-5; D is possibly TRBD1 (6 bases). This CDR3 region has 15 residues. CDR1 LNHDA and CDR2 SQIVND come from the germline V gene (reference sequence). Deletions cut 6 bases from V and 1 base from J, with 13 bases between. CDR3: CASRAGHQSNQPQHF. The CDR3 coding sequence is TGTGCCAGTAGAGCGGGACACCAAAGCAATCAGCCCCAGCATTTT.

This clone was counted only a few times. This chain joins TRBV30 and TRBJ1-6; 8 bases are a match to TRBD1. CDR1 and CDR2 (germline): GTSNPN, SVGIG (reference sequence). Trimming cost V 1 base and J 10 bases; bases outside gene matches: 6. There are 14 residues in the CDR3. Here the CDR3 reads CAWSGGQGISPLHF. CDR3 sequence (DNA): TGTGCCTGGAGTGGTGGACAGGGAATCTCACCCCTCCACTTT.

This sequence joins TRBV19 and TRBJ1-2; the match to TRBD1 covers 7 bases. CDR3 size: 13 residues. The J segment lost 8 bases and the V segment lost 6 bases, leaving 9 bases of the junction unmatched. The germline V gene has CDR1 LNHDA and CDR2 SQIVND (reference sequence). The chain's CDR3 is CASRLDRASGYTF. CDR3 coding DNA: TGTGCCAGTAGACTCGACAGGGCTTCGGGCTACACCTTC.

The genes are TRBV28 and TRBJ2-2, with D perhaps TRBD2 (5 bases). Trimming removed 1 base at V and 0 bases at J, with 12 bases between. Germline assignment: CDR1 MDHEN and CDR2 SYDVKM. The CDR3 loop spans 17 amino acids. This CDR3 is CASSLSGIDTNTGELFF. CDR3 in DNA: TGTGCCAGCAGTTTATCGGGGATTGATACGAACACCGGGGAGCTGTTTTTT.

The V gene is TRBV11-1, the J gene TRBJ2-1, with D tentatively TRBD1 (6 bases). There are 16 residues in the CDR3. Germline CDR1 reads SGHAT; CDR2 reads FQDESV (reference sequence). V lost 5 bases to trimming and J lost 2 bases, with 16 bases between them. The CDR3 region is CASSVLGTHTYNEQFF. CDR3 DNA: TGTGCCAGCAGCGTGCTAGGGACACACACCTACAATGAGCAGTTCTTC. The entire variable domain, with the rest obtained from reference TRBV11-1 and TRBJ2-1, is as follows: EAEVAQSPRYKITEKSQAVAFWCDPISGHATLYWYRQILGQGPELLVQFQDESVVDDSQLPKDRFSAERLKGVDSTLKIQPAELGDSAMYLCASSVLGTHTYNEQFFGPGTRLTVL.